This T cell receptor (beta chain) was sequenced during a study of blood T cell repertoires in COVID-19. Study as a whole: Spain, Italy and the United States supplied samples that represented acute and convalescent COVID-19. Sources were T cells, B-cell-depleted T cells, or PBMCs; the material itself was cDNA or gDNA.

This CDR3 has 13 amino acids. Germline-derived CDR1 and CDR2 are LNHDA and SQIVND (reference sequence). V lost 3 bases and J 8 bases, leaving 8 bases between the germline ends. Per the original methods: For nucleated cells, counts were estimated from reference gene primer amplification. Profiled with immunoSEQ multiplex PCR; TCRdb holds only in-frame clones, not every one. V, J and clone size derive from that table, while D and trimming were established from the DNA sequence. The table records approximately 410,000 clones, roughly 88% of them present only once. This receptor was identified in a woman aged 25 to 45 with active or convalescent COVID-19. This chain connects TRBV19 to TRBJ1-6; D unclear. Material for sequencing was peripheral blood. For the CDR3, the DNA is TGTGCCAGTAGTATCTGGGAGGATTCACCCCTCCACTTT. Its protein is CASSIWEDSPLHF.